This T cell receptor (beta chain) was sequenced for a study of blood T cell repertoires in COVID-19. In the authors' methods: Reference gene primer amplification yielded estimated nucleated cell counts. Sequencing was performed with immunoSEQ multiplex PCR; in TCRdb, only in-frame clones are kept and a portion is missing. That table gives V, J and clone size, and the DNA gave D and trimming. The data contain 250,000 to 300,000 clones, approximately 90% of them seen just once; the ten biggest clones take up roughly 3.3%. Material: peripheral blood. The receptor's source is a woman between 40 and 50 years old with acute or convalescent COVID-19.

The CDR3 DNA follows: TGTGCCAGCAGCGAGGGCAGGGGGCGTGAGACCCAGTACTTC. Its translation: CASSEGRGRETQYF. The rearrangement joins TRBV6-5 to TRBJ2-5; TRBD1 aligns across 8 bases. V lost 6 bases and J lost 5; bases outside the gene matches: 8. The V gene's germline CDR1 is MNHEY and CDR2 SVGAGI. CDR3 length: 14 residues.